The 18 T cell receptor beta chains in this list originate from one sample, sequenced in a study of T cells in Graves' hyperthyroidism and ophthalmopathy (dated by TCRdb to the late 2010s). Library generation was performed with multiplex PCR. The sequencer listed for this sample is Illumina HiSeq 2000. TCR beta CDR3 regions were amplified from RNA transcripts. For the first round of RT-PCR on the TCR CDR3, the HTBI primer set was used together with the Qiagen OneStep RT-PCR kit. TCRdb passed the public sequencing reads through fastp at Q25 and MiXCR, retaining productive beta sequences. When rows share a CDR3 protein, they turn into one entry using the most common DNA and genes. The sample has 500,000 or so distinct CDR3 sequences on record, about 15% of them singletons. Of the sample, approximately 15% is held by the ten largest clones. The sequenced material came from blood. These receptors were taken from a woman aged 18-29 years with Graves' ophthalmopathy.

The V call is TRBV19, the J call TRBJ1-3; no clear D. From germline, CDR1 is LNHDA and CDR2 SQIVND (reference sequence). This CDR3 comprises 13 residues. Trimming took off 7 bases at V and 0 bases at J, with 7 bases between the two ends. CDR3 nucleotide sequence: TGTGCCAGTATTCAGATCTCTGGAAACACCATATATTTT. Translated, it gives CASIQISGNTIYF.

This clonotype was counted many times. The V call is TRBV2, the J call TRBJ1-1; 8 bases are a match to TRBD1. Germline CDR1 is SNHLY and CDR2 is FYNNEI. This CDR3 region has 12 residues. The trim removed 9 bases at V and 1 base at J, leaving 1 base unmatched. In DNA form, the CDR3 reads TGTGCCAGACAGGGGGAGAACACTGAAGCTTTCTTT. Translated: CARQGENTEAFF.

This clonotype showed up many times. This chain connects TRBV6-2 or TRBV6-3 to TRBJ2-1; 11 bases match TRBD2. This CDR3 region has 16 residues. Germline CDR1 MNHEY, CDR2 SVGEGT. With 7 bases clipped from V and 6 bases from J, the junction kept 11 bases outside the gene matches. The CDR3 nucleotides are TGTGCCAGCACCCTAACTAGCGGGAGTTACAGCAATGAGCAGTTCTTC. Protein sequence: CASTLTSGSYSNEQFF.

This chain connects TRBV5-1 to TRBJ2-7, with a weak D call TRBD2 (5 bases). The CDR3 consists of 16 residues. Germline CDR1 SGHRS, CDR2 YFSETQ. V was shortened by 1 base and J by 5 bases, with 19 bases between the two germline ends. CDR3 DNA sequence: TGCGCCAGCAGCTTGTCTGTCTCCCCGGCGAGGGACGAGCAGTACTTC. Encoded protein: CASSLSVSPARDEQYF.

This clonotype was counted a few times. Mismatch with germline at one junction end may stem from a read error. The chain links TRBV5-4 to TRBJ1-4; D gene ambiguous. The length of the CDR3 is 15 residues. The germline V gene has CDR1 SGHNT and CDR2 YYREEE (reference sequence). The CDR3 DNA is TGTGCCAGCAGATTGGACGGGGCAACTAATGAAAAACTGTTTTTT. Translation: CASRLDGATNEKLFF.

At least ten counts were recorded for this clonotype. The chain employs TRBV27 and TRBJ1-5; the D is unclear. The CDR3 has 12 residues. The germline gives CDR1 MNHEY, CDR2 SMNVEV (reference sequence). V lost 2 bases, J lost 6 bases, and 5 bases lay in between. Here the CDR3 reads CASSLPGQPQHF. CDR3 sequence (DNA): TGTGCCAGCAGTTTACCTGGTCAGCCCCAGCATTTT.

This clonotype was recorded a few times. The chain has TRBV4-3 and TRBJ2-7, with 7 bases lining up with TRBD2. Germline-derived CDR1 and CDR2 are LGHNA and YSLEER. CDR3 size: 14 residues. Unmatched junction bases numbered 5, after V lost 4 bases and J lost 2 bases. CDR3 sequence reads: CASSPQAGPYEQYF. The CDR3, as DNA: TGCGCCAGCAGCCCTCAAGCGGGACCCTACGAGCAGTACTTC.

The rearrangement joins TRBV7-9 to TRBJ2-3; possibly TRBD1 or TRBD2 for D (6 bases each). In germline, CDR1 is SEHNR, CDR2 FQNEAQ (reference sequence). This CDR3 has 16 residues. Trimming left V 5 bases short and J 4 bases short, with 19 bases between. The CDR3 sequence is CASSPPRGAGADTQYF. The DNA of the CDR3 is TGTGCCAGCAGCCCCCCAAGGGGGGCTGGTGCAGATACGCAGTATTTT.

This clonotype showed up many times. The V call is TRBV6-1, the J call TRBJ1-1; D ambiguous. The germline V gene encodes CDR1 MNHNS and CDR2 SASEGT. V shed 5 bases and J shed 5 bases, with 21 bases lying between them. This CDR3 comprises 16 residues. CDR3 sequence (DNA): TGTGCCAGCAGTCCATTTGCTTTGGTAAGGGAGACTGAAGCTTTCTTT. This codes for CASSPFALVRETEAFF.

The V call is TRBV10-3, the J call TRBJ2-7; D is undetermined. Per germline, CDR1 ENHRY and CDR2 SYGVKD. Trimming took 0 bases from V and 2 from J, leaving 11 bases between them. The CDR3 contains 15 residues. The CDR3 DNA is TGTGCCATCAGTGAGTCTCCGGCGGAGACCTACGAGCAGTACTTC. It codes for CAISESPAETYEQYF.

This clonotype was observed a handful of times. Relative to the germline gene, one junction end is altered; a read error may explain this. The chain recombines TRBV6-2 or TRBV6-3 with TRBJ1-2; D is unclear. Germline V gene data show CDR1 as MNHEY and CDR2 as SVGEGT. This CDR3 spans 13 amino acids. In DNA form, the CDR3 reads TGTGCCAGCAGTTACATCGACCCCTATGGCTGCACCTTC. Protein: CASSYIDPYGCTF.

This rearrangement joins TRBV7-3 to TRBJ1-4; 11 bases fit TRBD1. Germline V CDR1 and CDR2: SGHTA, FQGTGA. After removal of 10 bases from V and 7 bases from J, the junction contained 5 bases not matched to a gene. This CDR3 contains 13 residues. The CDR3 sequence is CAKPDRGREKLFF. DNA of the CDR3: TGTGCCAAACCGGACAGGGGGCGTGAAAAACTGTTTTTT.

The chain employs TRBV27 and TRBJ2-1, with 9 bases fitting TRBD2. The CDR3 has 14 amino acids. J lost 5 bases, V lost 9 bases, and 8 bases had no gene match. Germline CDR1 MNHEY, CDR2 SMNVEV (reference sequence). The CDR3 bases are TGTGCCAGTAGTATAGCGGGAGTGGACAATGAGCAGTTCTTC. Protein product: CASSIAGVDNEQFF.

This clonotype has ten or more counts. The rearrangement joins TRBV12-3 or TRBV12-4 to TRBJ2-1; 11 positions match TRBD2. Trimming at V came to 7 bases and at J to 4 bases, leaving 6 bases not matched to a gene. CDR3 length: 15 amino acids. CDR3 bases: TGTGCCAGCACCAGAGGACTAGCGGGTTACAATGAGCAGTTCTTC. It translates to CASTRGLAGYNEQFF.

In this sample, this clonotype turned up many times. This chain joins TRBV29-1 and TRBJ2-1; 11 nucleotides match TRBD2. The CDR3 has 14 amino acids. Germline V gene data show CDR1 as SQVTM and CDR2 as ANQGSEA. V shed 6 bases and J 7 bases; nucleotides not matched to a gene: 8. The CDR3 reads CSVSLAGDGNEQFF. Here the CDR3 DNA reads TGCAGCGTCTCACTAGCGGGAGATGGGAATGAGCAGTTCTTC.

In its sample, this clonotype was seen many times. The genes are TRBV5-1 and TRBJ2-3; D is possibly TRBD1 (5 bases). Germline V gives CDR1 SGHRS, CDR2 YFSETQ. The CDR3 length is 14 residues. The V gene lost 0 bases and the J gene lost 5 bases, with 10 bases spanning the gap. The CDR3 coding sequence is TGCGCCAGCAGCTTGGCAGGGAAGGAAGATACGCAGTATTTT. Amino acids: CASSLAGKEDTQYF.

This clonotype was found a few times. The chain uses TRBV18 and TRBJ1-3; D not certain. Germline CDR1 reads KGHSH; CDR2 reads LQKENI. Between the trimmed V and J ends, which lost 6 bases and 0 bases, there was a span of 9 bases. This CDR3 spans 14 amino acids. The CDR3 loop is CASSPKDSGNTIYF. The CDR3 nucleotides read TGTGCCAGCTCGCCCAAAGACTCTGGAAACACCATATATTTT.

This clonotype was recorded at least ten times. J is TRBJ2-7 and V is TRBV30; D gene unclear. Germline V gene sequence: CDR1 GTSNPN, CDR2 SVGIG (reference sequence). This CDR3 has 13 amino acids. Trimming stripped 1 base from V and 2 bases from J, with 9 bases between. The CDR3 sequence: CAWSAQITYEQYF. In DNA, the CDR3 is TGTGCCTGGAGTGCCCAGATAACCTACGAGCAGTACTTC.